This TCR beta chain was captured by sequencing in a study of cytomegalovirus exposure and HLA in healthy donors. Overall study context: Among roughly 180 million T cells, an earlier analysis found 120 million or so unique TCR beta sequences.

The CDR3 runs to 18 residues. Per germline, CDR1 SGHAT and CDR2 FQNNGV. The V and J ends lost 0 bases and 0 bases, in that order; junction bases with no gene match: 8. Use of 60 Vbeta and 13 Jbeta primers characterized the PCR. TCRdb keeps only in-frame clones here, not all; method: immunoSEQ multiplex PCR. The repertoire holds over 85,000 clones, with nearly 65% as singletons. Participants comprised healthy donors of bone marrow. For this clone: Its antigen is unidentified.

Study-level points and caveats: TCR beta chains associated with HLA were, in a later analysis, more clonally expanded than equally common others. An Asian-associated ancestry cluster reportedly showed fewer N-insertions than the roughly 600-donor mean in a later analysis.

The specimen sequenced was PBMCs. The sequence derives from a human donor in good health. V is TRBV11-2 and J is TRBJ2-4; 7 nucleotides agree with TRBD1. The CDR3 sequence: CASSLEPRGNLAKNIQYF. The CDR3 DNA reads TGTGCCAGCAGCTTAGAACCCAGGGGGAACCTAGCCAAAAACATTCAGTACTTC.